A single sample is the source of the 30 T cell receptor beta chains below, sequenced in a study of glioma-infiltrating T cells. TCR alpha and beta CDR3 regions were amplified from RNA using iRepertoire nested multiplex PCR. TCRdb re-called the multiplex PCR reads through MiXCR, storing one row per CDR3 protein. This sample has under 200,000 distinct CDR3 sequences, with more than 35% found just once. The sample consisted of glioma tissue, nonneoplastic brain tissue, or PBMCs (not recorded which). All receptors come from a human donor with low-grade glioma or glioblastoma, undergoing nonglioma brain surgery, or in good health (not recorded which).

With regard to this clonotype: A read error may explain this, as a much larger clone is one base away. No conserved phenylalanine or tryptophan ends this CDR3, so it is likely a read error. V and J are TRBV25-1 and TRBJ2-7; maybe TRBD2 (6 bases). From germline, CDR1 is MGHDK and CDR2 SYGVNS. This CDR3 comprises 11 residues. Trimming shortened V by 10 bases and J by 4 bases, and 11 bases separated the two germline ends. The CDR3 coding sequence is TGTGCCACTACGGAGGGGTACGAGCAGTACCTC. It is translated as CATTEGYEQYL.

The genes are TRBV2 and TRBJ2-2, with D hard to call. Germline-derived CDR1 and CDR2 are SNHLY and FYNNEI. V gave up 1 base and J gave up 2 bases, with 5 bases separating them. This CDR3 comprises 14 residues. The CDR3 loop is CASSEVHNTGELFF. CDR3 coding DNA: TGTGCCAGCAGTGAAGTACACAACACCGGGGAGCTGTTTTTT. The full variable domain, with the rest looked up from reference TRBV2 and TRBJ2-2, is EPEVTQTPSHQVTQMGQEVILRCVPISNHLYFYWYRQILGQKVEFLVSFYNNEISEKSEIFDDQFSVERPDGSNFTLKIRSTKLEDSAMYFCASSEVHNTGELFFGEGSRLTVL.

The chain is built from TRBV11-2 and TRBJ2-1, with 16 bases lining up with TRBD2. V shed 3 bases, J shed 10 bases, and the junction held 9 bases outside the gene matches. Germline V gene data show CDR1 as SGHAT and CDR2 as FQNNGV. The CDR3 is 17 residues long. This CDR3 reads CASSFPSGLAGGREQFF. For the CDR3, the DNA is TGTGCCAGCAGCTTCCCCTCGGGACTAGCGGGAGGGCGCGAGCAGTTCTTC.

As for this clonotype: The junction does not match germline at one end; this may be a read error. J is TRBJ2-3 and V is TRBV12-5; a possible D gene is TRBD2 (5 bases). CDR3 length: 15 residues. Per the germline V gene, CDR1 is LGHNT and CDR2 is FRNRAP. The CDR3 is CASGLGRDDTYTQYF. The CDR3 region has the DNA TGTGCTAGTGGTTTGGGCCGGGATGACACATATACGCAGTATTTT. The variable domain in full, with the rest retrieved from reference TRBV12-5 and TRBJ2-3, is DARVTQTPRHKVTEMGQEVTMRCQPILGHNTVFWYRQTMMQGLELLAYFRNRAPLDDSGMPKDRFSAEMPDATLATLKIQPSEPRDSAVYFCASGLGRDDTYTQYFGPGTRLTVL.

This clonotype was observed many times. V and J are TRBV28 and TRBJ2-7; D is possibly TRBD2 (6 bases). The V end lost 3 bases, the J end lost 3 bases, and 12 bases lay between the germline ends. The CDR3 runs 14 residues. Germline values: CDR1 MDHEN, CDR2 SYDVKM. CDR3 bases: TGTGCCAGCAGTTTTGTCGGGAGTGGCTACGAGCAGTACTTC. This codes for CASSFVGSGYEQYF.

To note about this clonotype: A much larger clone lies a single base off, so this may be a read error. V is TRBV15 and J is TRBJ2-1; tentatively, D is TRBD1 or TRBD2 (5 bases each). The germline V gene has CDR1 LNHNV and CDR2 YYDKDF (reference sequence). Trimming took off 3 bases at V and 9 bases at J, with 27 bases between the two ends. This CDR3 is 18 amino acids long. The CDR3 sequence is CATSSLSWGPPRGSEQFF. The CDR3 DNA reads as TGTGCCACCAGCAGCCTCTCCTGGGGACCTCCACGCGGTAGTGAGCAGTTCTTC.

The rearrangement uses TRBV29-1 and TRBJ2-3; 7 nucleotides align to TRBD1. Germline V gives CDR1 SQVTM, CDR2 ANQGSEA. The CDR3 is made up of 13 amino acids. Germline trimming cut 6 bases from V and 3 bases from J; bases unmatched to any gene: 6. The CDR3 sequence: CSVETGETDTQYF. CDR3 sequence (DNA): TGCAGCGTCGAAACAGGGGAGACAGATACGCAGTATTTT.

As concerns this clonotype: A much bigger clone sits one base away, suggesting this may be a read error. The J gene is TRBJ2-3, the V gene TRBV7-2, with D hard to call. CDR3 length: 13 residues. The V and J ends lost 6 bases and 2 bases respectively, with 9 bases between them. The germline CDR1 and CDR2 sequences are SGHTA and FQGNSA. This CDR3 reads CASSEYYTDTQYF. CDR3 DNA sequence: TGTGCCAGCAGTGAATATTACACAGATACGCAGTATTTT. Variable domain in full (rest from reference TRBV7-2 and TRBJ2-3): GAGVSQSPSNKVTEKGKDVELRCDPISGHTALYWYRQSLGQGLEFLIYFQGNSAPDKSGLPSDRFSAERTGGSVSTLTIQRTQQEDSAVYLCASSEYYTDTQYFGPGTRLTVL.

The rearrangement links TRBV5-6 to TRBJ2-7; D is ambiguous. Looked up from germline, CDR1 is SGHDT and CDR2 is YYEEEE. The CDR3 extends over 13 amino acids. The V end lost 0 bases, the J end lost 3 bases, and 7 bases lay between the germline ends. The CDR3: CASSLGFSYEQYF. CDR3 DNA: TGTGCCAGCAGCTTGGGGTTCAGCTACGAGCAGTACTTC.

Concerning this clonotype itself: At one boundary the junction diverges from the germline segment, which might be a read error. The rearrangement uses TRBV6-6 and TRBJ2-7; possible D gene TRBD2, 5 bases. This CDR3 comprises 14 residues. The V gene's germline CDR1 is MNHNY and CDR2 SVGAGI (reference sequence). The CDR3 loop is CASSYSEATAPVLF. The CDR3 region has the DNA TGTGCCAGCAGTTACTCGGAGGCTACCGCCCCGGTGTTATTC.

As regards this clonotype: A read error may be the cause here, since a much bigger clone is one base away. V is TRBV25-1 and J is TRBJ2-1, with TRBD2 identical over 7 bases. The CDR3 has 15 residues. V was pared by 0 bases and J by 13 bases, with 12 bases of the junction left unmatched. CDR1 is MGHDK, CDR2 SYGVNS, per germline. CDR3 loop: CASSEYGGNQETQFF. CDR3 sequence (DNA): TGTGCCAGCAGTGAATACGGGGGGAACCAAGAGACCCAGTTCTTC.

This chain connects TRBV6-1 to TRBJ2-5, with 11 nucleotides matching TRBD1. In germline, CDR1 is MNHNS, CDR2 SASEGT. CDR3 length: 13 residues. With 6 bases clipped from V and 4 bases from J, the junction kept 1 base outside the gene matches. DNA of the CDR3: TGTGCCAGCAGCGGGACAGGGGGAGAGACCCAGTACTTC. Residues: CASSGTGGETQYF.

As to this clonotype: Given a much more abundant clone one base away, this may be a read error. The V call is TRBV4-1, the J call TRBJ1-4; D is ambiguous. The CDR3 has 14 residues. Germline V gives CDR1 MGHRA, CDR2 YSYEKL. The DNA for the CDR3 is TGCGCCAGAAGCCAAATTGTGACTAATGAAAAACTGTTTTTT. This gives the protein CARSQIVTNEKLFF.

This clonotype was counted many times. Its ends do not fully match the called genes, so a read error is possible. V and J are TRBV19 and TRBJ2-1; D might be TRBD2 (6 bases). CDR1 and CDR2 from the germline V gene are LNHDA and SQIVND (reference sequence). CDR3 length: 14 residues. The DNA of the CDR3 is TGTGCCAGTAGCATAGTGGGGGGTCCTGATGAGCAGTTCTTC. Its translation is CASSIVGGPDEQFF. The whole variable domain, remainder taken from reference TRBV19 and TRBJ2-1, is DGGITQSPKYLFRKEGQNVTLSCEQNLNHDAMYWYRQDPGQGLRLIYYSQIVNDFQKGDIAEGYSVSREKKESFPLTVTSAQKNPTAFYLCASSIVGGPDEQFFGPGTRLTVL.

This clonotype was recorded at least ten times. V and J are TRBV2 and TRBJ1-1; TRBD1 agrees at 8 bases. Per the germline V gene, CDR1 is SNHLY and CDR2 is FYNNEI. The CDR3 is 13 residues long. Losses at the gene ends were 7 bases for V and 6 bases for J; bases not matched to a gene: 7. The CDR3 loop is CASKRTGLAEAFF. In nucleotides, the CDR3 is TGTGCCAGCAAACGGACAGGGTTGGCTGAAGCTTTCTTT.

As concerns this clonotype: A much more abundant neighbour one base away suggests this may be a read error. V gene TRBV28 combines with J gene TRBJ1-1; no clear D. V gave up 7 bases and J gave up 1 base, with 10 bases separating them. Looked up from germline, CDR1 is MDHEN and CDR2 is SYDVKM. The CDR3 totals 13 residues. The CDR3 DNA reads as TGTGCCAGCACGTGGCACAAGAACACTGAAGCTTTCTTT. Translating it yields CASTWHKNTEAFF.

J is TRBJ1-1 and V is TRBV5-1; 7 bases are shared with TRBD1. The ends lost 4 bases at V and 5 bases at J; junction bases unmatched: 8. The CDR3 is 14 amino acids. Germline lookup yields CDR1 SGHRS and CDR2 YFSETQ. CDR3 DNA: TGCGCCAGCAGCCGAGGGACAGCCAAAACTGAAGCTTTCTTT. Amino acid sequence: CASSRGTAKTEAFF.

The chain recombines TRBV7-2 with TRBJ2-2; 7 positions agree with TRBD2. Trimming removed 2 bases from V and 4 bases from J; junction bases left unmatched: 1. The length of the CDR3 is 14 residues. Germline V gene data show CDR1 as SGHTA and CDR2 as FQGNSA. CDR3 nucleotide sequence: TGTGCCAGCAGCTTATCGGGGGGCACCGGGGAGCTGTTTTTT. Residues: CASSLSGGTGELFF.

The V gene is TRBV19, the J gene TRBJ2-1; D possibly corresponds to TRBD1 (6 bases). The V end was cut by 2 bases, the J end by 9 bases, with 14 bases between. The germline gives CDR1 LNHDA, CDR2 SQIVND (reference sequence). This CDR3 is built from 14 residues. Here the CDR3 reads CASSITLQGGEQFF. For the CDR3, the DNA is TGTGCCAGTAGTATAACCCTACAGGGCGGTGAGCAGTTCTTC. Filled out from reference TRBV19 and TRBJ2-1, the complete variable domain reads DGGITQSPKYLFRKEGQNVTLSCEQNLNHDAMYWYRQDPGQGLRLIYYSQIVNDFQKGDIAEGYSVSREKKESFPLTVTSAQKNPTAFYLCASSITLQGGEQFFGPGTRLTVL.

About this clonotype: A read error may explain this, as a much larger clone is one base away. The V call is TRBV20-1, the J call TRBJ2-1; 7 bases align to TRBD2. The germline V gene has CDR1 DFQATT and CDR2 SNEGSKA (reference sequence). Trimming took 8 bases from V and 7 from J; bases not matched to a gene: 17. There are 15 residues in the CDR3. CDR3 sequence: CSSVHRDYLGNEQFF. CDR3 coding DNA: TGCAGTTCCGTCCACCGGGACTACTTGGGGAATGAGCAGTTCTTC.

The chain combines TRBV27 with TRBJ2-1; perhaps TRBD2 as D (5 bases). The CDR3 has 14 residues. The germline CDR1 and CDR2 sequences are MNHEY and SMNVEV (reference sequence). V lost 5 bases to trimming and J lost 7 bases, with 15 bases between them. The CDR3 nucleotides are TGTGCCAGCAGTCCCCGACTATTTTTGAATGAGCAGTTCTTC. Translated: CASSPRLFLNEQFF.

As regards this clonotype: An end of the junction differs from the germline gene, which may be a read error. The chain links TRBV6-1 to TRBJ2-3; D gene unclear. Germline V gene data show CDR1 as MNHNS and CDR2 as SASEGT. The CDR3 is made up of 12 amino acids. CDR3 coding DNA: TGTGCCAGCAGTGAAGGAGCAGATACGAAGTATTTT. It encodes CASSEGADTKYF.

The chain carries TRBV2 and TRBJ1-3; tentative D call: TRBD1 (6 bases). This CDR3 spans 15 amino acids. The V gene's germline CDR1 is SNHLY and CDR2 FYNNEI. Trimming left V 4 bases short and J 6 bases short, with 16 bases between. CDR3 nucleotide sequence: TGTGCCAGCAGTGTTCACGGGACAACCTTAAACACCATATATTTT. This encodes CASSVHGTTLNTIYF.

The chain joins TRBV29-1 to TRBJ1-4; D not certain. The germline gives CDR1 SQVTM, CDR2 ANQGSEA. V lost 2 bases and J 3 bases, leaving 10 bases between the germline ends. This CDR3 is built from 14 residues. The chain's CDR3 is CSVENRRANEKLFF. DNA of the CDR3: TGCAGCGTTGAAAATAGGAGGGCTAATGAAAAACTGTTTTTT.

Note on this clonotype: A much larger clone lies one base from this, so it may be a read error. The rearrangement links TRBV5-5 to TRBJ1-2, with D perhaps matching TRBD1 (5 bases). The CDR3 sequence is 13 residues long. Looked up from germline, CDR1 is SGHKS and CDR2 is YYEKEE (reference sequence). The CDR3 is CASSWGVWDGYSF. The CDR3 bases are TGTGCCAGCAGCTGGGGCGTTTGGGATGGCTACAGCTTC.

V and J are TRBV11-1 and TRBJ2-5; 11 nucleotides agree with TRBD2. This CDR3 has 16 amino acids. The germline gives CDR1 SGHAT, CDR2 FQDESV (reference sequence). V lost 3 bases, J lost 5 bases, and 8 bases stayed unmatched. Here the CDR3 reads CASSFGTSGSQETQYF. For the CDR3, the DNA is TGTGCCAGCAGCTTTGGCACTAGCGGGAGTCAGGAGACCCAGTACTTC.

There are many counts of this clonotype. CDR3 in amino acids: CASSALAGYNEQFF. DNA for the CDR3: TGTGCCAGCAGTGCCCTAGCAGGTTACAATGAGCAGTTCTTC. J is TRBJ2-1 and V is TRBV2, with TRBD2 as a possible D gene (5 bases). V shed 4 bases and J shed 4 bases, with 11 bases lying between them. The V gene's germline CDR1 is SNHLY and CDR2 FYNNEI. The CDR3 length is 14 residues.

This clonotype was seen repeatedly, ten times or more. The chain is built from TRBV4-1 and TRBJ1-5; D is undetermined. The germline V gene encodes CDR1 MGHRA and CDR2 YSYEKL. The CDR3 length is 15 residues. V gave up 0 bases and J gave up 0 bases, with 6 bases separating them. This chain's CDR3 is CASSQDVASNQPQHF. The CDR3, as DNA: TGCGCCAGCAGCCAAGATGTAGCTAGCAATCAGCCCCAGCATTTT.

V is TRBV19 and J is TRBJ2-7; 7 bases match TRBD1. The CDR3 runs to 15 residues. Germline trimming cut 1 base from V and 5 bases from J; bases unmatched to any gene: 8. Germline-derived CDR1 and CDR2 are LNHDA and SQIVND (reference sequence). CDR3 region: CASSIGVDRPHEQYF. CDR3 DNA sequence: TGTGCCAGTAGTATAGGGGTGGACAGGCCCCACGAGCAGTACTTC.

This clonotype was observed many times. This rearrangement joins TRBV18 to TRBJ1-1, with TRBD1 matching 9 bases. Trimming cost V 6 bases and J 4 bases; bases outside gene matches: 12. Germline V gene data show CDR1 as KGHSH and CDR2 as LQKENI. This CDR3 is 16 amino acids long. The chain's CDR3 is CASSNLRTGEGTEAFF. The CDR3 nucleotides read TGTGCCAGCTCTAACCTACGGACAGGGGAAGGCACTGAAGCTTTCTTT. The entire variable domain, with the rest obtained from reference TRBV18 and TRBJ1-1, is as follows: NAGVMQNPRHLVRRRGQEARLRCSPMKGHSHVYWYRQLPEEGLKFMVYLQKENIIDESGMPKERFSAEFPKEGPSILRIQQVVRGDSAAYFCASSNLRTGEGTEAFFGQGTRLTVV.